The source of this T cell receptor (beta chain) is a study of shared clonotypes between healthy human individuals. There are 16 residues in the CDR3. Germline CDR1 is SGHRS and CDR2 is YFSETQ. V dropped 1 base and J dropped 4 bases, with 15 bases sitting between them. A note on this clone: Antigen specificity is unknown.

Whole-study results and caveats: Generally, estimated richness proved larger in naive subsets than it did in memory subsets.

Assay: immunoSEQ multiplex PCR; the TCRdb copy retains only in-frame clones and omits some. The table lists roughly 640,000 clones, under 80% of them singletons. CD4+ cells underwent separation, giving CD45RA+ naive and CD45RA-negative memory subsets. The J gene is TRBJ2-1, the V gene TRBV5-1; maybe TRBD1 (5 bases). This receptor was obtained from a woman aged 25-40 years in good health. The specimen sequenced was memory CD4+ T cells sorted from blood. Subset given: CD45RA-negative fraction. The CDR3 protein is CASSLWYVTEYNEQFF. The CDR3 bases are TGCGCCAGCAGCTTGTGGTATGTGACAGAATACAATGAGCAGTTCTTC. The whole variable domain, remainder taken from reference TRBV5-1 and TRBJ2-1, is KAGVTQTPRYLIKTRGQQVTLSCSPISGHRSVSWYQQTPGQGLQFLFEYFSETQRNKGNFPGRFSGRQFSNSRSEMNVSTLELGDSALYLCASSLWYVTEYNEQFFGPGTRLTVL.